This T cell receptor beta chain originates from a study of T cell responses to AZD1222 COVID-19 vaccine. Study results and caveats: The study found Spike-specific TCR breadth and depth rose after two AZD1222 doses.

V trimming: 5 bases; J trimming: 6 bases; junction bases outside the gene matches: 5. The CDR3 sequence is 13 residues long. Germline loops: CDR1 SGHAT, CDR2 FQNNGV. Regarding this clone: The antigen remains unidentified.

This table comes from immunoSEQ multiplex PCR, and its TCRdb copy is limited to in-frame clones, with some not included. Here the sample spans 120,000 to 150,000 clones, about 90% being singletons. This sequence was found in an adult in good health. The chain links TRBV11-2 to TRBJ1-1; 8 positions agree with TRBD1. The sample in question was peripheral blood, obtained on day 0 of AZD1222 vaccination. The CDR3 sequence: CASSLTGEAEAFF. The CDR3 nucleotides read TGTGCCAGCAGCCTGACAGGGGAGGCTGAAGCTTTCTTT.